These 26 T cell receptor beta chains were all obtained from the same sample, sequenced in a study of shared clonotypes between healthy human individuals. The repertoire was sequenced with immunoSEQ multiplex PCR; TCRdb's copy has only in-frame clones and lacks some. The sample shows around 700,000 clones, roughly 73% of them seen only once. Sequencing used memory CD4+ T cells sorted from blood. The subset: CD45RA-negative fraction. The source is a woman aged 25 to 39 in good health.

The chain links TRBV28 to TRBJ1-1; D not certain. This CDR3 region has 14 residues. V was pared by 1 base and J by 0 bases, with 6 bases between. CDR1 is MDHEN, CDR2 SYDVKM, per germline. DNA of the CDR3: TGTGCCAGCAGTTTATTGGGGTTGAACACTGAAGCTTTCTTT. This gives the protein CASSLLGLNTEAFF. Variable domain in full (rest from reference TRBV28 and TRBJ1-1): DVKVTQSSRYLVKRTGEKVFLECVQDMDHENMFWYRQDPGLGLRLIYFSYDVKMKEKGDIPEGYSVSREKKERFSLILESASTNQTSMYLCASSLLGLNTEAFFGQGTRLTVV.

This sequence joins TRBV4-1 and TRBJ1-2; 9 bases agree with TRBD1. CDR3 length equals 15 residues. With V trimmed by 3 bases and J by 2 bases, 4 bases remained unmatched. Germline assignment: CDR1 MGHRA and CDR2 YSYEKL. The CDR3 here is CASSHLGTGNYGYTF. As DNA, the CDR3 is TGCGCCAGCAGCCACCTAGGGACAGGGAACTATGGCTACACCTTC.

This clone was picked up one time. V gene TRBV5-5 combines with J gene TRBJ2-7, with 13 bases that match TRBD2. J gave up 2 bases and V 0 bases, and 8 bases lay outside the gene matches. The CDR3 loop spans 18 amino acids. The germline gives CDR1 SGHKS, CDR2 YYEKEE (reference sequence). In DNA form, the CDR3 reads TGTGCCAGCAGCTTGGAACCGGGACTAGCGGGACCCACCTACGAGCAGTACTTC. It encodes CASSLEPGLAGPTYEQYF.

CDR3 nucleotides: TGTGCCAGCAGTCCGGGCGTCGTTGAGCAGTACTTC. This translates into CASSPGVVEQYF. The chain is built from TRBV2 and TRBJ2-7; no definite D call. Trimming pared 5 bases from V and 7 bases from J, leaving 12 bases between. Germline V CDR1 and CDR2: SNHLY, FYNNEI. The length of the CDR3 is 12 residues.

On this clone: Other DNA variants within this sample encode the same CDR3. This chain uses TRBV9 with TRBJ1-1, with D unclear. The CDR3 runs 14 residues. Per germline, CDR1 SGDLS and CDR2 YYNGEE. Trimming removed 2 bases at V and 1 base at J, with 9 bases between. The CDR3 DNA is TGTGCCAGCAGCGTTATCGCAGAGAACACTGAAGCTTTCTTT. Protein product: CASSVIAENTEAFF.

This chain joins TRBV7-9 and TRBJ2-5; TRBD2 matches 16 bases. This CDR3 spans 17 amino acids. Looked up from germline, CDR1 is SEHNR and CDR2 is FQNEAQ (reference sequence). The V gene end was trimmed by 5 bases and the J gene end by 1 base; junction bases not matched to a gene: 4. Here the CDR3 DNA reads TGTGCCAGCAGCCGGGGACTAGCGGGAGGGGGCCAAGAGACCCAGTACTTC. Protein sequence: CASSRGLAGGGQETQYF.

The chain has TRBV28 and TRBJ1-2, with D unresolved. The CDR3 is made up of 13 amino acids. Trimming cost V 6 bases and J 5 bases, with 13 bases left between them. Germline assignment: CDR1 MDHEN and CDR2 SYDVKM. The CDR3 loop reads CASSRPAGYGYTF. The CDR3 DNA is TGTGCCAGCAGCCGCCCGGCGGGGTATGGCTACACCTTC.

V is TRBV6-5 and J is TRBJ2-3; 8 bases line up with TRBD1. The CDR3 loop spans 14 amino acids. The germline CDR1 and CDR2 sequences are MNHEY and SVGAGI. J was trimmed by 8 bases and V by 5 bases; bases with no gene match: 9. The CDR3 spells CASSPGQVRGTQYF. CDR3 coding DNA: TGTGCCAGCAGTCCGGGACAGGTCAGGGGTACGCAGTATTTT.

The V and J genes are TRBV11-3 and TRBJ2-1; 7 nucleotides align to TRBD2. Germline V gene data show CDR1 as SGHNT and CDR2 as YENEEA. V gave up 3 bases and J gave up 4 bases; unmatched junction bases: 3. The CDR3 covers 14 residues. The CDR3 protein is CASSLSGTYNEQFF. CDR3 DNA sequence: TGTGCCAGCAGCTTGAGCGGGACTTACAATGAGCAGTTCTTC.

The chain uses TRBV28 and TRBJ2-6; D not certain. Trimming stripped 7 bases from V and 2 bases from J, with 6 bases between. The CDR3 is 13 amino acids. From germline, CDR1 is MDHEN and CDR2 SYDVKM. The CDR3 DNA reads TGTGCCAGCACAGGACCTGGGGCCAACGTCCTGACTTTC. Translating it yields CASTGPGANVLTF. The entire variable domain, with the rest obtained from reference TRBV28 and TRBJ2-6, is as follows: DVKVTQSSRYLVKRTGEKVFLECVQDMDHENMFWYRQDPGLGLRLIYFSYDVKMKEKGDIPEGYSVSREKKERFSLILESASTNQTSMYLCASTGPGANVLTFGAGSRLTVL.

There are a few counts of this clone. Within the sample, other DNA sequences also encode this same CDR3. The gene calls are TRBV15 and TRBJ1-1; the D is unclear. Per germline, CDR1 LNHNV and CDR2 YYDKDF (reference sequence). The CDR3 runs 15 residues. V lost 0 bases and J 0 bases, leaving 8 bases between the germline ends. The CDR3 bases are TGTGCCACCAGCAGAGATCGCAGGATGAACACTGAAGCTTTCTTT. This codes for CATSRDRRMNTEAFF. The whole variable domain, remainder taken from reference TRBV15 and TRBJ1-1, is DAMVIQNPRYQVTQFGKPVTLSCSQTLNHNVMYWYQQKSSQAPKLLFHYYDKDFNNEADTPDNFQSRRPNTSFCFLDIRSPGLGDTAMYLCATSRDRRMNTEAFFGQGTRLTVV.

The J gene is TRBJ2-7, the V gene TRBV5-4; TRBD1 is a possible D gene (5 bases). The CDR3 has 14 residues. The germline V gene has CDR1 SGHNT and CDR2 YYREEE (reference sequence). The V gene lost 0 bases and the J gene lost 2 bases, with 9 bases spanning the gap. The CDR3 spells CASSLDAGPYEQYF. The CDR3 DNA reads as TGTGCCAGCAGCTTGGATGCAGGGCCCTACGAGCAGTACTTC.

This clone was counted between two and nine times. The CDR3 DNA follows: TGTGCCAGCAGCCGCTACCGGTCCCAGATTGGCTACACCTTC. Protein sequence: CASSRYRSQIGYTF. The genes are TRBV5-8 and TRBJ1-2; D call uncertain. There are 14 residues in the CDR3. The germline gives CDR1 SGHTS, CDR2 YDEGEE. V lost 4 bases, J lost 7 bases, and 17 bases lay in between.

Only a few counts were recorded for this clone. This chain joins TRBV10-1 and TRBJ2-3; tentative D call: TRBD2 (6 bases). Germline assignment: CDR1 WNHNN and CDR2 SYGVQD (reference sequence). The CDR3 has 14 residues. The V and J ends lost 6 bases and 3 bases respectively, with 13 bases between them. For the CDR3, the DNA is TGCGCCAGCAGCCTGACTAGAAGGACAGATACGCAGTATTTT. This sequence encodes CASSLTRRTDTQYF.

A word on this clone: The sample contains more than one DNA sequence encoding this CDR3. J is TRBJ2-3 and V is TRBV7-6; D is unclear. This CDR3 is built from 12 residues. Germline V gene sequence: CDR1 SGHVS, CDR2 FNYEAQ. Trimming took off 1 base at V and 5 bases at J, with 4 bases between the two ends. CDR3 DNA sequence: TGTGCCAGCAGCTTAGGTCGAGATACGCAGTATTTT. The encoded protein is CASSLGRDTQYF.

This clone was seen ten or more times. The chain's CDR3 is CATRDREFSTIYF. As DNA, the CDR3 is TGTGCCACCCGGGACAGGGAATTTAGCACCATATATTTT. This sequence joins TRBV6-1 and TRBJ1-3; 9 bases are shared with TRBD1. This CDR3 is 13 amino acids long. CDR1 and CDR2 from the germline V gene are MNHNS and SASEGT. V shed 10 bases, J shed 9 bases, and the junction held 10 bases outside the gene matches.

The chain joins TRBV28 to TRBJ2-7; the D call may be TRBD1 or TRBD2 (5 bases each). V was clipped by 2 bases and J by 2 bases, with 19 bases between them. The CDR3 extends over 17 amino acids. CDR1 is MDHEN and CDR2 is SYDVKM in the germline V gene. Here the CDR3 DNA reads TGTGCCAGCAGTTTAGGACTGGGGAACAGGCTGACCTACGAGCAGTACTTC. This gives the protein CASSLGLGNRLTYEQYF.

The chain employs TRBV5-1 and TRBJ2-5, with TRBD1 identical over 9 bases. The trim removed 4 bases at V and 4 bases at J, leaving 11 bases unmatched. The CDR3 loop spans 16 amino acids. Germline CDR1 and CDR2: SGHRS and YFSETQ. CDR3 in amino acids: CASSPQGASPGETQYF. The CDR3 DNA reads TGCGCCAGCAGCCCACAGGGGGCTTCTCCAGGAGAGACCCAGTACTTC.

The CDR3 DNA reads TGCGCCAGCAGCCAAGGGCCCGGCAGGGAGGACAATCAGCCCCAGCATTTT. Translated, it gives CASSQGPGREDNQPQHF. V is TRBV4-1 and J is TRBJ1-5; the D gene is possibly TRBD1 (5 bases). This CDR3 comprises 17 residues. V was clipped by 1 base and J by 3 bases, with 16 bases between them. Germline V gives CDR1 MGHRA, CDR2 YSYEKL.

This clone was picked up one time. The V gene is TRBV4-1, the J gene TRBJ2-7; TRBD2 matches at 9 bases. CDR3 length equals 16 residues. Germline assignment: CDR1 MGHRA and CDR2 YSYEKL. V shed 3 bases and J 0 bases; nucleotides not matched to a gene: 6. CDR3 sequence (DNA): TGCGCCAGCAGCCAGAGGGCGGGGGGGCTCTCCTACGAGCAGTACTTC. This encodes CASSQRAGGLSYEQYF.

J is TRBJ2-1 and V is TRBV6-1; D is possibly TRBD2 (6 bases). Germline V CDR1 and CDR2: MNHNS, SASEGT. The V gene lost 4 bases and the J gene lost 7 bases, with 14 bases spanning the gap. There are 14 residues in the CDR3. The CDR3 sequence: CASSGLASGNEQFF. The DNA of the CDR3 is TGTGCCAGCAGTGGGCTAGCGTCCGGTAATGAGCAGTTCTTC.

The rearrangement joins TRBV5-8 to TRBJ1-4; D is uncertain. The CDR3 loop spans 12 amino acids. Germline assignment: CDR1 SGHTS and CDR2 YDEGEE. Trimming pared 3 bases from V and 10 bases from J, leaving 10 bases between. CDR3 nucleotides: TGTGCCAGCAGCTCCTACAGTGGAAAACTGTTTTTT. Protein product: CASSSYSGKLFF.

The CDR3 DNA is TGTGCCAGCAGGCCGAAACTAGCGGGTGGCTCAGATACGCAGTATTTT. This sequence encodes CASRPKLAGGSDTQYF. The V call is TRBV7-9, the J call TRBJ2-3; 9 nucleotides line up with TRBD2. The CDR3 is 16 residues long. V shed 6 bases and J 4 bases; nucleotides not matched to a gene: 11. The germline V gene has CDR1 SEHNR and CDR2 FQNEAQ (reference sequence).

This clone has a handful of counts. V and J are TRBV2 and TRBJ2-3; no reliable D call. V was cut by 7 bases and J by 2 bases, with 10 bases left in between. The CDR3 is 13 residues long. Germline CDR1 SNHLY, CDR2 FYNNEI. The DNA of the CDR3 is TGTGCCAGCACCCTGAGCCCCACAGATACGCAGTATTTT. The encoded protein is CASTLSPTDTQYF. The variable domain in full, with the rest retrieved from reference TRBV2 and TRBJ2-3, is EPEVTQTPSHQVTQMGQEVILRCVPISNHLYFYWYRQILGQKVEFLVSFYNNEISEKSEIFDDQFSVERPDGSNFTLKIRSTKLEDSAMYFCASTLSPTDTQYFGPGTRLTVL.

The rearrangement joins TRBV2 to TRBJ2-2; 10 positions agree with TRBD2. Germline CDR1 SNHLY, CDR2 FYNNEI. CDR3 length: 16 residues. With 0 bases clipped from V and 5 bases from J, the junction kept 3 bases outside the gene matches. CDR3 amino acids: CASSEAPSGSTGELFF. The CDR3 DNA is TGTGCCAGCAGTGAAGCTCCTAGCGGGAGTACCGGGGAGCTGTTTTTT.

The CDR3 region has the DNA TGTGCCAGCGGAGGCGGGATCAACAATGAGCAGTTCTTC. It encodes CASGGGINNEQFF. The chain joins TRBV6-5 to TRBJ2-1; tentatively, D is TRBD2 (6 bases). CDR3 length equals 13 residues. Trimming took off 8 bases at V and 5 bases at J, with 13 bases between the two ends. The germline V gene has CDR1 MNHEY and CDR2 SVGAGI.